One sample yielded the 2 T cell receptor beta chains listed below, sequenced in a study of a mutant IDH1 vaccine in newly diagnosed glioma. The assay was immunoSEQ multiplex PCR, and TCRdb's table has in-frame clones only and misses some. The table includes about 120,000 clones, about 80% detected once. Noted time point: week 11, during vaccination. Every vaccination contained 300 ug of the mutant IDH1 20-mer peptide and was paired with topical imiquimod. No antigen is known for these receptors. Sequences were derived from PBMCs, sampled from a glioma patient whose treatment included an IDH1 peptide vaccine. These receptors all come from a man aged 35 to 55 with glioma.

This clone was recorded once. V is TRBV2 and J is TRBJ2-3; 8 bases agree with TRBD2. Germline V CDR1 and CDR2: SNHLY, FYNNEI. V was clipped by 2 bases and J by 1 base; unmatched bases: 8. CDR3 size: 17 residues. Here the CDR3 reads CASSELVAGPRTDTQYF. The CDR3, as DNA: TGTGCCAGCAGTGAACTGGTAGCGGGACCCCGCACAGATACGCAGTATTTT.

This chain joins TRBV30 and TRBJ2-2; 11 nucleotides line up with TRBD2. J gave up 8 bases and V 0 bases, and 8 bases lay outside the gene matches. This CDR3 region has 16 residues. Germline CDR1 and CDR2: GTSNPN and SVGIG (reference sequence). For the CDR3, the DNA is TGTGCCTGGAGTGTACGACTAGCGGGAAAGCTTGGGGAGCTGTTTTTT. Its protein product is CAWSVRLAGKLGELFF.